This entry lists 7 T cell receptor beta chains sequenced from one sample in a study of PD-L1 blockade in urothelial cancer. As for time point: pretreatment peripheral blood. The data were produced by immunoSEQ multiplex PCR, yet TCRdb's version contains in-frame clones alone and is incomplete. Seen here are 50,000 to 55,000 clones, 85% to 90% observed once, and the top ten hold about 20%. Sequencing used PBMCs, obtained around atezolizumab (anti-PD-L1) treatment. All receptors derive from a man aged 60 to 69 with urothelial cancer.

The rearrangement uses TRBV7-3 and TRBJ1-1, with D unresolved. This CDR3 has 14 amino acids. Per the germline V gene, CDR1 is SGHTA and CDR2 is FQGTGA. The V end lost 3 bases, the J end lost 0 bases, and 8 bases lay between the germline ends. The chain's CDR3 is CASSLTGLNTEAFF. In DNA, the CDR3 is TGTGCCAGCAGCTTGACGGGGTTGAACACTGAAGCTTTCTTT.

V usage is TRBV30 and J usage is TRBJ2-3; the match to TRBD2 covers 10 bases. Germline V gene sequence: CDR1 GTSNPN, CDR2 SVGIG (reference sequence). This CDR3 region has 13 residues. The junction had 10 bases not matched to a gene; V was cut back by 8 bases and J by 8 bases. The CDR3 loop is CAGKAGGGGTQYF. The CDR3 nucleotides read TGTGCCGGAAAAGCGGGAGGGGGGGGTACGCAGTATTTT.

This clone has only a few counts. The rearrangement uses TRBV29-1 and TRBJ1-1; D gene ambiguous. Trimming pared 3 bases from V and 0 bases from J, leaving 5 bases between. Germline V gene lookup returns CDR1 SQVTM and CDR2 ANQGSEA. The CDR3 contains 12 residues. In DNA, the CDR3 is TGCAGCGTTGATCAGGTGAACACTGAAGCTTTCTTT. Its protein is CSVDQVNTEAFF.

The J gene is TRBJ2-4, the V gene TRBV19; 9 bases are a match to TRBD2. Germline assignment: CDR1 LNHDA and CDR2 SQIVND (reference sequence). This CDR3 region has 15 residues. Trimming removed 7 bases from V and 3 bases from J; junction bases left unmatched: 7. In nucleotides, the CDR3 is TGTGCCAGTACCAGGACTAGCGACATCAAAAACATTCAGTACTTC. It yields the protein CASTRTSDIKNIQYF.

V usage is TRBV11-2 and J usage is TRBJ2-5, with TRBD2 identical over 14 bases. The CDR3 has 16 amino acids. V shed 5 bases and J 5 bases; nucleotides not matched to a gene: 7. Germline CDR1 SGHAT, CDR2 FQNNGV. As DNA, the CDR3 is TGTGCCAGCAGCAGGGGACTAGCGGGAGCCTCCGAGACCCAGTACTTC. Amino acids: CASSRGLAGASETQYF.

The chain has TRBV10-3 and TRBJ2-7, with D possibly matching TRBD1 (7 bases). CDR3 length: 14 residues. Germline loops: CDR1 ENHRY, CDR2 SYGVKD. V lost 6 bases to trimming and J lost 7 bases, with 19 bases between them. The CDR3 nucleotides are TGTGCCATCAGCTACAGGGGAGGAGTGGGGGAGCAGTACTTC. This gives the protein CAISYRGGVGEQYF.

This clone was seen more than once but under ten times. The chain couples TRBV4-1 to TRBJ1-1; a weak D match, TRBD1 (5 bases). V was shortened by 1 base and J by 3 bases, with 12 bases between the two germline ends. Germline CDR1 is MGHRA and CDR2 is YSYEKL. This CDR3 contains 15 residues. The CDR3 nucleotides read TGCGCCAGCAGCCAAGGATGGGGAGGGGACACTGAAGCTTTCTTT. Translated: CASSQGWGGDTEAFF.